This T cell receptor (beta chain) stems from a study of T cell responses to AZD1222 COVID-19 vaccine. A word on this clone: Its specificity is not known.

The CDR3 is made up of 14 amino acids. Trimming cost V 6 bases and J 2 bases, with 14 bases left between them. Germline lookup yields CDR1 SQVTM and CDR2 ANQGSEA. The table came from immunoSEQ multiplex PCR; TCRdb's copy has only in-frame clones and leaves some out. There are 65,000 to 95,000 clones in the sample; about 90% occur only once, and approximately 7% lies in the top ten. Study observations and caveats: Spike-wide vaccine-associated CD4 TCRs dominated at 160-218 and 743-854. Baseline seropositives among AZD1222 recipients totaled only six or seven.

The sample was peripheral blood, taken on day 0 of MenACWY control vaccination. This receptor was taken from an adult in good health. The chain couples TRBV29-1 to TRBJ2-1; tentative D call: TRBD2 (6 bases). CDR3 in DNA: TGCAGCGTCACCCGGGACTCCACCTACAATGAGCAGTTCTTC. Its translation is CSVTRDSTYNEQFF.